The rows below give T cell receptor beta chains drawn from one sample of a study of CD8+CD57+ T cells in acquired aplastic anemia. TCRdb recomputed calls from the reads with MiXCR, one row per CDR3 protein. The table has more than 150,000 distinct CDR3 sequences, under 50% seen once; the top ten hold around 2%. The sample was sorted CD4+, CD8+, or CD8+CD57+ T cells (not recorded which) from PBMCs. The receptors come from a human donor with aplastic anemia. The CDR3 runs from the conserved cysteine through the conserved F or W. D genes are given only for firm matches. Only some rows state a clone size, as once, few, many or a class for expanded clones.

CDR3 protein: CASSPTRGGVYDTEAFF; CDR3 DNA: TGTGCCAGCAGTCCCACGCGAGGGGGCGTTTATGACACTGAAGCTTTCTTT; clone size: .; V gene: TRBV7-6; D gene: TRBD1; J gene: TRBJ1-1
CDR3 protein: CSAGVGSTNEKLFF; CDR3 DNA: TGCAGCGCAGGGGTCGGGTCAACTAATGAAAAACTGTTTTTT; clone size: many; V gene: TRBV20-1; D gene: .; J gene: TRBJ1-4
CDR3 protein: CASSRKSGANVLTF; CDR3 DNA: TGTGCCAGTAGTAGGAAGTCTGGGGCCAACGTCCTGACTTTC; clone size: .; V gene: TRBV19; D gene: .; J gene: TRBJ2-6
CDR3 protein: CASGRELIGDNEQFF; CDR3 DNA: TGTGCCTCGGGGAGGGAGTTAATAGGGGACAATGAGCAGTTCTTC; clone size: many; V gene: TRBV2; D gene: TRBD2; J gene: TRBJ2-1
CDR3 protein: CSAKGTGNQPQHF; CDR3 DNA: TGCAGTGCTAAAGGGACAGGGAATCAGCCCCAGCATTTT; clone size: .; V gene: TRBV20-1; D gene: TRBD1; J gene: TRBJ1-5
CDR3 protein: CASSLRLAFASYNEQFF; CDR3 DNA: TGTGCCAGCAGCCTGAGACTAGCGTTTGCTTCCTACAATGAGCAGTTCTTC; clone size: many; V gene: TRBV7-9; D gene: TRBD2; J gene: TRBJ2-1
CDR3 protein: CASSIPRGVDEQFF; CDR3 DNA: TGTGCCAGTAGTATCCCCCGGGGAGTGGATGAGCAGTTCTTC; clone size: .; V gene: TRBV19; D gene: .; J gene: TRBJ2-1
CDR3 protein: CSAGQGHNTEAFF; CDR3 DNA: TGCAGCGCTGGACAGGGTCACAACACTGAAGCTTTCTTT; clone size: many; V gene: TRBV29-1; D gene: TRBD1; J gene: TRBJ1-1
CDR3 protein: CASSHTGQGNSPLHF; CDR3 DNA: TGTGCCAGCAGTCACACGGGACAGGGTAATTCACCCCTCCACTTT; clone size: many; V gene: TRBV6-5; D gene: TRBD1; J gene: TRBJ1-6
CDR3 protein: CASSLSMGGGQPQHF; CDR3 DNA: TGCGCCAGCAGCTTATCGATGGGGGGAGGCCAGCCCCAGCATTTT; clone size: many; V gene: TRBV5-1; D gene: .; J gene: TRBJ1-5
CDR3 protein: CASEGGNDYEQYF; CDR3 DNA: TGTGCCAGCGAAGGAGGGAATGATTACGAGCAGTACTTC; clone size: few; V gene: TRBV2; D gene: .; J gene: TRBJ2-7
CDR3 protein: CASGTTEYYEQYF; CDR3 DNA: TGTGCCAGCGGAACGACAGAATACTACGAGCAGTACTTC; clone size: .; V gene: TRBV2; D gene: .; J gene: TRBJ2-7
CDR3 protein: CASSSLGEKLFF; CDR3 DNA: TGTGCCAGCAGCTCCCTAGGGGAAAAACTGTTTTTT; clone size: many; V gene: TRBV7-8; D gene: .; J gene: TRBJ1-4
CDR3 protein: CASSPREGTTDTQYF; CDR3 DNA: TGTGCCAGCTCACCCCGGGAGGGGACCACAGATACGCAGTATTTT; clone size: .; V gene: TRBV18; D gene: TRBD2; J gene: TRBJ2-3
CDR3 protein: CASSQDHRRLAETSSTDTQYF; CDR3 DNA: TGTGCCAGCAGCCAAGACCATAGGAGGCTAGCGGAGACCTCTAGCACAGATACGCAGTATTTT; clone size: few; V gene: TRBV7-3; D gene: TRBD2; J gene: TRBJ2-3
CDR3 protein: CASSSGQDTEAFF; CDR3 DNA: TGTGCCAGCAGCTCTGGACAGGACACTGAAGCTTTCTTT; clone size: .; V gene: TRBV11-3; D gene: TRBD1; J gene: TRBJ1-1
CDR3 protein: CASSADHGYTF; CDR3 DNA: TGTGCCAGCAGTGCTGACCATGGCTACACCTTC; clone size: .; V gene: TRBV2; D gene: .; J gene: TRBJ1-2
CDR3 protein: CASSPNGRGGGSSQFF; CDR3 DNA: TGTGCCAGCAGTCCCAACGGGCGGGGTGGTGGGAGTAGTCAGTTCTTC; clone size: .; V gene: TRBV6-1; D gene: .; J gene: TRBJ2-1
CDR3 protein: CASSSDPGGEEYF; CDR3 DNA: TGTGCCAGCAGTTCCGACCCAGGGGGGGAGGAGTACTTC; clone size: .; V gene: TRBV27; D gene: .; J gene: TRBJ2-7